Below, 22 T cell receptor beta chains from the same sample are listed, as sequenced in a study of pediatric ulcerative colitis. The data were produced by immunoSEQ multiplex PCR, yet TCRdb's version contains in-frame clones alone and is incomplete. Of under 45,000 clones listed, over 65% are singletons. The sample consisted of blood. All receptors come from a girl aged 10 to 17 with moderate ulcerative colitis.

The CDR3 is CATSKERVNQPQHF. CDR3 in DNA: TGTGCCACCAGCAAAGAACGAGTTAATCAGCCCCAGCATTTT. The J gene is TRBJ1-5, the V gene TRBV15; unclear D gene. With 4 bases removed from V and 4 bases from J, the gap between germline ends came to 11 bases. CDR3 length: 14 residues. In germline, CDR1 is LNHNV, CDR2 YYDKDF (reference sequence).

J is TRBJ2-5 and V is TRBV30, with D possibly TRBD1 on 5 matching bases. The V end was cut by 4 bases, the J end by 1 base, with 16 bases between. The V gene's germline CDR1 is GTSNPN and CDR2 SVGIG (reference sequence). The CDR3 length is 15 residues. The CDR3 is CAWKAGQPFQETQYF. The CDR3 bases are TGTGCCTGGAAAGCAGGACAACCCTTCCAAGAGACCCAGTACTTC. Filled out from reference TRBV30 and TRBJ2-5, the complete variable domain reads SQTIHQWPATLVQPVGSPLSLECTVEGTSNPNLYWYRQAAGRGLQLLFYSVGIGQISSEVPQNLSASRPQDRQFILSSKKLLLSDSGFYLCAWKAGQPFQETQYFGPGTRLLVL.

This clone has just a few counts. The CDR3 DNA reads as TGTGCCAGCAGCACGGGACTAGCGGGGAACACCGGGGAGCTGTTTTTT. Amino acids: CASSTGLAGNTGELFF. The chain employs TRBV7-9 and TRBJ2-2; 12 bases are shared with TRBD2. The ends lost 5 bases at V and 1 base at J; junction bases unmatched: 2. Germline V gives CDR1 SEHNR, CDR2 FQNEAQ (reference sequence). The CDR3 covers 16 residues.

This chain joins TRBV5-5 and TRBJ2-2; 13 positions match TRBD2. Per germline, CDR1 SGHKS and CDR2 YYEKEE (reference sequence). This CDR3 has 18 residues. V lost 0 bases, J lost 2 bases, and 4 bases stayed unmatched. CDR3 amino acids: CASSLVRTSGSNTGELFF. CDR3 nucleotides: TGTGCCAGCAGCTTGGTCCGGACTAGCGGGAGTAACACCGGGGAGCTGTTTTTT.

CDR3: CASSQTGPEQFF. The DNA for the CDR3 is TGTGCCAGCAGCCAGACTGGACCGGAGCAGTTCTTC. The V call is TRBV5-5, the J call TRBJ2-1; D gene ambiguous. The CDR3 is made up of 12 amino acids. Germline CDR1 SGHKS, CDR2 YYEKEE (reference sequence). The V end lost 4 bases, the J end lost 10 bases, and 12 bases lay between the germline ends.

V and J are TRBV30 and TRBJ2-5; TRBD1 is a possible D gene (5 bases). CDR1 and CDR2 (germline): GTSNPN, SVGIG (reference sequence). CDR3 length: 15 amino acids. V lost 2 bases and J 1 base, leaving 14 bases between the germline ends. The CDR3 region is CAWSLGRALQETQYF. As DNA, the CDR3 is TGTGCCTGGAGTTTGGGCAGGGCGCTCCAAGAGACCCAGTACTTC.

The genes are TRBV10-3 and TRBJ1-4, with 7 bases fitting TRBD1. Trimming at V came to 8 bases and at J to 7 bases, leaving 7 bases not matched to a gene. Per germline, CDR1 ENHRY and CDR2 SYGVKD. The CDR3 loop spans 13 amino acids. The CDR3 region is CAIGRQGSEKLFF. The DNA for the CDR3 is TGTGCCATCGGGCGACAGGGTAGTGAAAAACTGTTTTTT.

The CDR3 DNA reads as TGTGCCAGCAGCTCTGACAGGGACTATGGCTACACCTTC. Protein sequence: CASSSDRDYGYTF. The V gene is TRBV13, the J gene TRBJ1-2; 7 bases align to TRBD1. Germline CDR1 and CDR2: PRHDT and FYEKMQ (reference sequence). The CDR3 covers 13 residues. J gave up 3 bases and V 4 bases, and 2 bases lay outside the gene matches.

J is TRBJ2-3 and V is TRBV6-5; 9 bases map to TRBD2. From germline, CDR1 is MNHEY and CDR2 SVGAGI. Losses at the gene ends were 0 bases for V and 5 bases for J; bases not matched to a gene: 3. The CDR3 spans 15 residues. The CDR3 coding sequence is TGTGCCAGCAGTTACTCTAGCGGGAGACAAGATACGCAGTATTTT. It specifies CASSYSSGRQDTQYF.

This CDR3 reads CASSLGMDRAKNEQYF. The CDR3 bases are TGCGCCAGCAGCTTGGGCATGGACAGGGCGAAGAACGAGCAGTACTTC. The rearrangement uses TRBV5-1 and TRBJ2-7; TRBD1 aligns across 8 bases. V gave up 0 bases and J gave up 5 bases; unmatched junction bases: 10. Germline V gene sequence: CDR1 SGHRS, CDR2 YFSETQ. This CDR3 region has 16 residues. Filled out from reference TRBV5-1 and TRBJ2-7, the complete variable domain reads KAGVTQTPRYLIKTRGQQVTLSCSPISGHRSVSWYQQTPGQGLQFLFEYFSETQRNKGNFPGRFSGRQFSNSRSEMNVSTLELGDSALYLCASSLGMDRAKNEQYFGPGTRLTVT.

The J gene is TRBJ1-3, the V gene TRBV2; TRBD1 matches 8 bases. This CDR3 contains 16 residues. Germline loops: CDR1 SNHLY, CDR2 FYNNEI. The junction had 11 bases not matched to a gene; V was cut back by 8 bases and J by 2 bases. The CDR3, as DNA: TGTGCCAGCCTCGGACAGGGTTCCACGGCTGGAAACACCATATATTTT. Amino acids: CASLGQGSTAGNTIYF. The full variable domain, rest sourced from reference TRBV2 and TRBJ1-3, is EPEVTQTPSHQVTQMGQEVILRCVPISNHLYFYWYRQILGQKVEFLVSFYNNEISEKSEIFDDQFSVERPDGSNFTLKIRSTKLEDSAMYFCASLGQGSTAGNTIYFGEGSWLTVV.

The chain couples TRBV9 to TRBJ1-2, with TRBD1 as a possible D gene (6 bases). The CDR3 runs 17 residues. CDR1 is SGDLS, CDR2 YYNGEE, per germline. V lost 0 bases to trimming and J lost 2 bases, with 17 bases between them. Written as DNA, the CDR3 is TGTGCCAGCAGCGTAGGAAGGTCAGGGGAAAAAAACTATGGCTACACCTTC. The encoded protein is CASSVGRSGEKNYGYTF.

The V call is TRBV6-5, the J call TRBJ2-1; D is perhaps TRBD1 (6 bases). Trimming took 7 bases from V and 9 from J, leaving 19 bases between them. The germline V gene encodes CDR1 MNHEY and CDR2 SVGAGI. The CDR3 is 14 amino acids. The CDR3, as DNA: TGTGCCAGCACCCGAGGGTTCCCAGGGGTTGAGCAGTTCTTC. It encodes CASTRGFPGVEQFF.

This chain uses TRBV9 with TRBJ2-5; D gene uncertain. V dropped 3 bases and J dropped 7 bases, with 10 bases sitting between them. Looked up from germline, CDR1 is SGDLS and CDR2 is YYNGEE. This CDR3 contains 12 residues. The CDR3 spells CASSGDTRTQYF. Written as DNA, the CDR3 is TGTGCCAGCAGCGGAGACACGAGGACCCAGTACTTC.

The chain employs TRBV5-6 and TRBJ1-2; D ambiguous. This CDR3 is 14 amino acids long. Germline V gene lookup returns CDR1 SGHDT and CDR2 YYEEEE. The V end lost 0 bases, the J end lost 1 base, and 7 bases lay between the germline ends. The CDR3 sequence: CASSLVSLNYGYTF. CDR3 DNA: TGTGCCAGCAGCTTGGTATCACTTAACTATGGCTACACCTTC.

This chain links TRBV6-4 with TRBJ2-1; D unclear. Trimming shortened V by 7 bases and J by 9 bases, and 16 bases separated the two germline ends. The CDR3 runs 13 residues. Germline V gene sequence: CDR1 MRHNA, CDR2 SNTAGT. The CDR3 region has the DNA TGTGCCAGCAAGAGCTTCCTAAATGGTGAGCAGTTCTTC. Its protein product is CASKSFLNGEQFF.

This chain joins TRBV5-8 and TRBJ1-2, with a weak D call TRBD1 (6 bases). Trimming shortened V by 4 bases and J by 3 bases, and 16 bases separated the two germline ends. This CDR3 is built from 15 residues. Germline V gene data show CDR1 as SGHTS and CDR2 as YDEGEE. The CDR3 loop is CASSVYRAGDYGYTF. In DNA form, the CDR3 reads TGTGCCAGCAGCGTCTACAGGGCCGGGGACTATGGCTACACCTTC. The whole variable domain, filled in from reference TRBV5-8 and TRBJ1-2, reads EAGVTQSPTHLIKTRGQQATLRCSPISGHTSVYWYQQALGLGLQFLLWYDEGEERNRGNFPPRFSGRQFPNYSSELNVNALELEDSALYLCASSVYRAGDYGYTFGSGTRLTVV.

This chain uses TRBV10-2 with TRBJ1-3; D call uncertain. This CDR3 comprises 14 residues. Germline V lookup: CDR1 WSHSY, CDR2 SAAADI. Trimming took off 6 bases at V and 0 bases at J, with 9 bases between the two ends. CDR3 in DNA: TGCGCCAGCAGCGCACTCGGCTCTGGAAACACCATATATTTT. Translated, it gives CASSALGSGNTIYF.

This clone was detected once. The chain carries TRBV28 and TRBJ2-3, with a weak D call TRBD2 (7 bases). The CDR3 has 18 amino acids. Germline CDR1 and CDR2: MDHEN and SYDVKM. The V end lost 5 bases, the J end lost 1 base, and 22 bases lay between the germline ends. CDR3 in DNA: TGTGCCAGCAGTCCCGAGGGGGAGGGCAGAGCGGGCACAGATACGCAGTATTTT. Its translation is CASSPEGEGRAGTDTQYF. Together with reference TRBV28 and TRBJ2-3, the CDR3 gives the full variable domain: DVKVTQSSRYLVKRTGEKVFLECVQDMDHENMFWYRQDPGLGLRLIYFSYDVKMKEKGDIPEGYSVSREKKERFSLILESASTNQTSMYLCASSPEGEGRAGTDTQYFGPGTRLTVL.

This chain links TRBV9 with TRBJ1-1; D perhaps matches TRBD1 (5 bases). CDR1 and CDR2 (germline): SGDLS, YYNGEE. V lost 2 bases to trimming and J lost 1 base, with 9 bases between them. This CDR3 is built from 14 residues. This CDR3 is CASSVSGGNTEAFF. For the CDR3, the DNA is TGTGCCAGCAGCGTGAGCGGGGGGAACACTGAAGCTTTCTTT. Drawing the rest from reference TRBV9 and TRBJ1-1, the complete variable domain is DSGVTQTPKHLITATGQRVTLRCSPRSGDLSVYWYQQSLDQGLQFLIQYYNGEERAKGNILERFSAQQFPDLHSELNLSSLELGDSALYFCASSVSGGNTEAFFGQGTRLTVV.

CDR3 region: CASSTGDRSYYEQYF. DNA for the CDR3: TGTGCCAGTAGTACAGGGGACAGAAGCTACTACGAGCAGTACTTC. The chain has TRBV19 and TRBJ2-7, with 7 bases matching TRBD1. The J segment lost 3 bases and the V segment lost 4 bases, leaving 9 bases of the junction unmatched. Germline V gene lookup returns CDR1 LNHDA and CDR2 SQIVND (reference sequence). CDR3 length: 15 residues.

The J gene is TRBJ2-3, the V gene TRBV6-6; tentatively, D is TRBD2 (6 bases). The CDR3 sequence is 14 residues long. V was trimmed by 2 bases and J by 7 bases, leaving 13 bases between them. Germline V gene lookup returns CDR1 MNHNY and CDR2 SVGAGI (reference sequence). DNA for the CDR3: TGTGCCAGCAGTTACGCGCGGGATTGGCATACGCAGTATTTT. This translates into CASSYARDWHTQYF.